This T cell receptor beta chain was sequenced for a study of blood T cell repertoires in COVID-19. Overall study context: COVID-19 samples collected from the United States, Italy and Spain covered acute and convalescent phases. In each case, the material was cDNA or gDNA derived from T cells, B-cell-depleted T cells, or PBMCs.

Seattle patient enrollment occurred during active infection, with longitudinal follow-up thereafter. Authors' analysis steps: Scientists estimated how many nucleated cells there were by amplifying reference gene primers. The table came from immunoSEQ multiplex PCR; TCRdb's copy has only in-frame clones and leaves some out. D and trimming come from the DNA, and the V and J calls and clone size come from that table. The table records roughly 150,000 clones, 84% of them present only once. From germline, CDR1 is SGHRS and CDR2 YFSETQ. The CDR3 consists of 15 residues. Trimming took 6 bases from V and 5 from J; bases not matched to a gene: 4. This clone is a singleton in its sample.

This TCR was sampled from a woman older than 75 with COVID-19, enrolled during active disease. Sequencing was performed on peripheral blood. The chain has TRBV5-1 and TRBJ2-2; 13 positions match TRBD2. The CDR3 coding sequence is TGCGCCAGCAACCGACTAGCGGGAGGAACCGGGGAGCTGTTTTTT. This encodes CASNRLAGGTGELFF.